This T cell receptor (beta chain) is drawn from a study of shared clonotypes between healthy human individuals. After removal of 4 bases from V and 14 bases from J, the junction contained 4 bases not matched to a gene. CDR1 is MNHEY and CDR2 is SMNVEV in the germline V gene (reference sequence). The length of the CDR3 is 11 residues. Study processing details: Sequence data from immunoSEQ were junction-only and lacked quality scores; consequently, filtering differed. TCRdb keeps only in-frame clones here, not all; method: immunoSEQ multiplex PCR. From that table come the V and J calls and clone size; the DNA was used to work out D and trimming. The sample yields 550,000 to 650,000 clones, roughly 96% seen once. Terminally differentiated effector memory CD45RA+ cells were left out of the naive CD8 fraction, which was CD45RO-negative and positively selected for CCR7.

The clonotype comes from a woman in her twenties or thirties in good health. The chain links TRBV27 to TRBJ2-1; 8 bases align to TRBD1. The material sequenced was naive CD8+ T cells sorted from blood. In DNA, the CDR3 is TGTGCCAGCAGTTGGGGACAGGAAGAGTTCTTC. It translates to CASSWGQEEFF.